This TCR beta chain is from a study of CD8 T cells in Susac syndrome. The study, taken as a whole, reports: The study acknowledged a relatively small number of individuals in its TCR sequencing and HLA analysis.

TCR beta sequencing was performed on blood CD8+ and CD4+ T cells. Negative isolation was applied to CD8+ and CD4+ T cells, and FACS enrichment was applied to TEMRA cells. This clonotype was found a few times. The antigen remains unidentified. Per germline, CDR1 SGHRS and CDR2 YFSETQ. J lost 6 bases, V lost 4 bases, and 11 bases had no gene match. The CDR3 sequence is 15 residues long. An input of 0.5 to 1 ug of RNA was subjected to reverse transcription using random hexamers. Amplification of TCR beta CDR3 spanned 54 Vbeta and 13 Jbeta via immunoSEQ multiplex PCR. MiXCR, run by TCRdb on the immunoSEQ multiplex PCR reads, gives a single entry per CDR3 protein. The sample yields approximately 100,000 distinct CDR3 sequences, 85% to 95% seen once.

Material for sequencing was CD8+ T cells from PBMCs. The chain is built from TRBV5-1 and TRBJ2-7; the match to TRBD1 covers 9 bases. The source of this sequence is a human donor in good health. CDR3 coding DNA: TGCGCCAGCAGCCAAACAGGGGGCCGAGACGGCGAGCAGTACTTC. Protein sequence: CASSQTGGRDGEQYF.